These 25 T cell receptor beta chains were all obtained from the same sample, sequenced in a study of chemoradiotherapy in HPV16-positive cancers. Sequenced by immunoSEQ multiplex PCR; TCRdb stores in-frame clones only, minus some. The sample holds roughly 2,000 clones; more than 90% are singletons and the top ten take under 3.5%. Sequences were derived from tumor tissue, sampled from a patient who underwent chemoradiotherapy. Every receptor here comes from a human donor with HPV-associated anogenital cancer.

The genes are TRBV6-4 and TRBJ1-4; perhaps TRBD1 as D (5 bases). Trimming took off 7 bases at V and 5 bases at J, with 11 bases between the two ends. This CDR3 has 13 residues. Germline V gene lookup returns CDR1 MRHNA and CDR2 SNTAGT. CDR3 sequence reads: CASMGQENEKLFF. The CDR3 DNA reads as TGTGCCAGCATGGGGCAGGAGAATGAAAAACTGTTTTTT.

The chain carries TRBV28 and TRBJ2-5, with 9 positions matching TRBD1. The end of the DNA is better explained by TRBJ2-7, so the J call may be wrong. CDR3 length equals 16 residues. CDR1 is MDHEN, CDR2 SYDVKM, per germline. CDR3 protein: CASRKQGALGLYEQYF. The CDR3 DNA reads as TGTGCCAGCAGGAAACAGGGGGCGCTGGGCCTCTACGAGCAGTACTTC.

The DNA for the CDR3 is TGTGCCAGCAGCCCGCTCCGACTAGCGGGGGGTTACGAGCAGTACTTC. It specifies CASSPLRLAGGYEQYF. The chain has TRBV11-2 and TRBJ2-7; 13 nucleotides align to TRBD2. Germline lookup yields CDR1 SGHAT and CDR2 FQNNGV. This CDR3 region has 16 residues. Trimming removed 5 bases from V and 4 bases from J; junction bases left unmatched: 8. Based on the CDR3 plus reference TRBV11-2 and TRBJ2-7, the full variable domain is EAGVAQSPRYKIIEKRQSVAFWCNPISGHATLYWYQQILGQGPKLLIQFQNNGVVDDSQLPKDRFSAERLKGVDSTLKIQPAKLEDSAVYLCASSPLRLAGGYEQYFGPGTRLTVT.

J is TRBJ2-5 and V is TRBV6-1, with D perhaps TRBD1 or TRBD2 (6 bases each). Germline V CDR1 and CDR2: MNHNS, SASEGT. CDR3 length: 14 residues. V was clipped by 5 bases and J by 4 bases, with 14 bases between them. CDR3 bases: TGTGCCAGCAGTCTTGGCAGGGGAGGAGAGACCCAGTACTTC. Its protein product is CASSLGRGGETQYF.

CDR3 in amino acids: CAWNPLNSGNTIYF. The CDR3 region has the DNA TGTGCCTGGAACCCACTTAACTCTGGAAACACCATATATTTT. The chain links TRBV30 to TRBJ1-3; D unclear. Germline CDR1 is GTSNPN and CDR2 is SVGIG (reference sequence). With 4 bases removed from V and 0 bases from J, the gap between germline ends came to 10 bases. The CDR3 loop spans 14 amino acids. Drawing the rest from reference TRBV30 and TRBJ1-3, the complete variable domain is SQTIHQWPATLVQPVGSPLSLECTVEGTSNPNLYWYRQAAGRGLQLLFYSVGIGQISSEVPQNLSASRPQDRQFILSSKKLLLSDSGFYLCAWNPLNSGNTIYFGEGSWLTVV.

The gene calls are TRBV4-2 and TRBJ1-1; 10 bases agree with TRBD1. The CDR3 is 15 residues long. Germline CDR1 is LGHNA and CDR2 is YNFKEQ. V trimming: 3 bases; J trimming: 4 bases; junction bases outside the gene matches: 5. CDR3 nucleotides: TGTGCCAGCAGCCAGCCGGGGACAGGGGTCACTGAAGCTTTCTTT. Protein product: CASSQPGTGVTEAFF.

The chain couples TRBV15 to TRBJ2-7; no definite D call. Trimming left V 3 bases short and J 2 bases short, with 14 bases between. Germline CDR1 is LNHNV and CDR2 is YYDKDF (reference sequence). CDR3 length equals 15 residues. CDR3 in DNA: TGTGCCACCAGCAGTGATCGGACGCCAGCCTACGAGCAGTACTTC. Protein product: CATSSDRTPAYEQYF.

This sequence joins TRBV27 and TRBJ1-1; no firm D call. CDR3 length: 16 amino acids. The V and J ends lost 8 bases and 1 base respectively, with 20 bases between them. Looked up from germline, CDR1 is MNHEY and CDR2 is SMNVEV (reference sequence). The DNA for the CDR3 is TGTGCCAGCTCAACCCTTCGGGCCACAAAGAACACTGAAGCTTTCTTT. This codes for CASSTLRATKNTEAFF.

The chain couples TRBV4-1 to TRBJ2-5; D might be TRBD1 (7 bases). The length of the CDR3 is 15 residues. CDR1 is MGHRA, CDR2 YSYEKL, per germline. The V gene lost 1 base and the J gene lost 5 bases, with 14 bases spanning the gap. The CDR3 nucleotides read TGCGCCAGCAGCCAAGTAGGAGGGGGCGGCGAGACCCAGTACTTC. It yields the protein CASSQVGGGGETQYF.

About this clone itself: Other nucleotide sequences from this sample produce the same CDR3. The rearrangement links TRBV27 to TRBJ2-6; D is uncertain. Germline V CDR1 and CDR2: MNHEY, SMNVEV (reference sequence). The CDR3 totals 13 residues. V was trimmed by 4 bases and J by 1 base, leaving 2 bases between them. The CDR3 sequence: CASSSSGANVLTF. The CDR3 DNA is TGTGCCAGCAGTTCTTCTGGGGCCAACGTCCTGACTTTC.

This clone occurred once. The J gene is TRBJ1-4, the V gene TRBV6-1, with a tentative D call TRBD1 (6 bases). The CDR3 loop spans 14 amino acids. Trimming shortened V by 6 bases and J by 8 bases, and 16 bases separated the two germline ends. In germline, CDR1 is MNHNS, CDR2 SASEGT. In DNA, the CDR3 is TGTGCCAGCAGCGCTACCCAGGGGTCCGAAAAACTGTTTTTT. Translated, it gives CASSATQGSEKLFF.

This clone was picked up one time. The V and J genes are TRBV6-1 and TRBJ2-5; weak D call: TRBD2 (5 bases). The last part of the DNA fits TRBJ2-7 better; the J call may be wrong. CDR1 and CDR2 from the germline V gene are MNHNS and SASEGT. The CDR3 length is 14 residues. This CDR3 reads CASSGGYGAYEQYF. The CDR3 DNA follows: TGTGCCAGCAGCGGAGGCTACGGGGCCTACGAGCAGTACTTC.

The rearrangement uses TRBV27 and TRBJ2-4; 7 positions match TRBD2. Germline V gives CDR1 MNHEY, CDR2 SMNVEV (reference sequence). J was trimmed by 9 bases and V by 0 bases; bases with no gene match: 5. The CDR3 sequence is 14 residues long. Here the CDR3 reads CASSLSAAGAIQYF. For the CDR3, the DNA is TGTGCCAGCAGTTTATCGGCCGCGGGAGCCATTCAGTACTTC.

The chain recombines TRBV28 with TRBJ1-4, with D possibly being TRBD1 (6 bases). This CDR3 spans 13 amino acids. Trimming removed 5 bases at V and 7 bases at J, with 11 bases between. From germline, CDR1 is MDHEN and CDR2 SYDVKM. CDR3 protein: CASSRGQFEKLFF. The CDR3 DNA is TGTGCCAGCAGTAGAGGACAGTTTGAAAAACTGTTTTTT.

The chain joins TRBV4-3 to TRBJ2-1; 10 bases match TRBD2. Germline V gene data show CDR1 as LGHNA and CDR2 as YSLEER. The CDR3 extends over 15 amino acids. V lost 0 bases and J lost 6; bases outside the gene matches: 2. The CDR3 bases are TGCGCCAGCAGCCAAGATTGGACTAGCGGCAATGAGCAGTTCTTC. Residues: CASSQDWTSGNEQFF.

This clone was observed a single time. The chain recombines TRBV5-1 with TRBJ2-1; D is possibly TRBD1 (6 bases). V lost 3 bases and J lost 3, with 16 bases in between. The CDR3 totals 16 residues. The germline CDR1 and CDR2 sequences are SGHRS and YFSETQ. The CDR3 reads CASSYYGTYRYNEQFF. DNA for the CDR3: TGCGCCAGCAGCTATTATGGGACATACCGCTACAATGAGCAGTTCTTC.

In its sample, this clone was seen a few times. The rearrangement joins TRBV2 to TRBJ2-1, with D unresolved. The CDR3 is 14 residues long. V dropped 6 bases and J dropped 0 bases, with 9 bases sitting between them. Germline loops: CDR1 SNHLY, CDR2 FYNNEI. The CDR3 protein is CASRLPSSYNEQFF. As DNA, the CDR3 is TGTGCCAGCAGGCTGCCGAGCTCCTACAATGAGCAGTTCTTC.

V usage is TRBV27 and J usage is TRBJ2-7; maybe TRBD2 (5 bases). Trimming removed 5 bases at V and 4 bases at J, with 12 bases between. The CDR3 contains 13 residues. Germline lookup yields CDR1 MNHEY and CDR2 SMNVEV (reference sequence). Here the CDR3 DNA reads TGTGCCAGCAGTCCAACGGGATTGTACGAGCAGTACTTC. Residues: CASSPTGLYEQYF.

This clone came up once. The chain couples TRBV19 to TRBJ2-2; the D gene is possibly TRBD1 (6 bases). V shed 5 bases and J shed 7 bases, with 11 bases lying between them. The CDR3 length is 13 residues. The germline gives CDR1 LNHDA, CDR2 SQIVND (reference sequence). In DNA form, the CDR3 reads TGTGCCAGTAGTCCCCACAGGGACGGGGAGCTGTTTTTT. Its translation is CASSPHRDGELFF.

In its sample, this clone was seen a few times. CDR3 region: CASNPQGANTEAFF. The CDR3 DNA sequence: TGTGCCAGCAACCCCCAGGGGGCGAACACTGAAGCTTTCTTT. The rearrangement links TRBV28 to TRBJ1-1, with 8 positions matching TRBD1. V lost 7 bases to trimming and J lost 1 base; unmatched junction nucleotides: 5. The CDR3 totals 14 residues. Germline V gene data show CDR1 as MDHEN and CDR2 as SYDVKM.

The rearrangement links TRBV5-1 to TRBJ1-1; D is possibly TRBD1 (5 bases). The length of the CDR3 is 15 residues. V was clipped by 0 bases and J by 4 bases, with 13 bases between them. From germline, CDR1 is SGHRS and CDR2 YFSETQ. The CDR3 is CASSLVGGGGTEAFF. In nucleotides, the CDR3 is TGCGCCAGCAGCTTGGTGGGCGGGGGTGGCACTGAAGCTTTCTTT.

V usage is TRBV10-3 and J usage is TRBJ1-4, with D unresolved. Germline V CDR1 and CDR2: ENHRY, SYGVKD. The CDR3 covers 12 residues. V lost 10 bases, J lost 8 bases, and 14 bases lay in between. CDR3 DNA: TGTGCCACCCTTGGGAACGAGGAAAAACTGTTTTTT. Amino acids: CATLGNEEKLFF.

The V gene is TRBV5-4, the J gene TRBJ2-2, with 9 bases aligning to TRBD1. CDR3 length equals 15 residues. V lost 0 bases to trimming and J lost 6 bases; unmatched junction nucleotides: 3. Germline V gives CDR1 SGHNT, CDR2 YYREEE (reference sequence). CDR3 residues: CASSLGTGESGELFF. The CDR3, as DNA: TGTGCCAGCAGCTTGGGGACAGGGGAGTCCGGGGAGCTGTTTTTT.

The V call is TRBV9, the J call TRBJ2-3; 8 nucleotides agree with TRBD2. The junction had 12 bases not matched to a gene; V was cut back by 3 bases and J by 3 bases. The CDR3 contains 17 residues. The germline V gene encodes CDR1 SGDLS and CDR2 YYNGEE. This CDR3 is CASSARARSGGTDTQYF. The CDR3 coding sequence is TGTGCCAGCAGCGCCCGCGCCCGAAGCGGGGGAACAGATACGCAGTATTTT. Full variable domain (remainder filled in from reference TRBV9 and TRBJ2-3): DSGVTQTPKHLITATGQRVTLRCSPRSGDLSVYWYQQSLDQGLQFLIQYYNGEERAKGNILERFSAQQFPDLHSELNLSSLELGDSALYFCASSARARSGGTDTQYFGPGTRLTVL.

This rearrangement joins TRBV15 to TRBJ2-1; TRBD2 agrees at 7 bases. This CDR3 contains 17 residues. V was clipped by 0 bases and J by 4 bases; unmatched bases: 9. CDR1 and CDR2 from the germline V gene are LNHNV and YYDKDF (reference sequence). The CDR3 is CATSRDLRSGTYNEQFF. CDR3 coding DNA: TGTGCCACCAGCAGAGATCTTCGAAGCGGGACGTACAATGAGCAGTTCTTC.